This T cell receptor beta chain came from a study of T cell responses to AZD1222 COVID-19 vaccine. Study-level results: Most donors were white British, females outnumbered males, and clonal diversity was possibly underestimated.

Generated by immunoSEQ multiplex PCR, the TCRdb table keeps only in-frame clones and is missing some. Among around 120,000 clones listed, 93% were seen once. This clone was observed a single time. Its antigen is as yet unknown. The germline V gene encodes CDR1 KGHSH and CDR2 LQKENI. The V end lost 6 bases, the J end lost 1 base, and 15 bases lay between the germline ends. This CDR3 comprises 15 residues. The sequencing here drew on peripheral blood, taken on day 0 of AZD1222 vaccination. This clonotype was obtained from an adult in good health. The rearrangement links TRBV18 to TRBJ1-2; D is possibly TRBD1 (5 bases). CDR3 in amino acids: CASSYTGTVNYGYTF. As DNA, the CDR3 is TGTGCCAGCTCGTATACCGGGACGGTTAACTATGGCTACACCTTC.